This TCR beta chain was obtained from a study of post-analysis software for immune sequencing data. Study as a whole: The disease courses spanned relapsing-remitting, secondary progressive and progressive-relapsing forms of multiple sclerosis. Study conclusions and caveats: Multiple sclerosis patients had significantly lower normalized Chao1 diversity than controls. Roughly five TRBV segments were significantly more frequent in patients than in controls. TRBV5-6, TRBV5-1 and TRBV20-1 were among these segments. F measure grouped same-batch samples tightly together.

Comment on this clonotype: The antigen is unknown.

Included in the TCR beta cDNA libraries were unique molecular identifiers. There were roughly 0.95 to 11 million T cells, and some 500,000 cDNA molecules came from them. Using its own MiXCR run on the PCR reads, TCRdb lists one record per CDR3 protein. The table records hundreds of thousands of distinct CDR3 sequences, approximately 59% of them present only once. J was trimmed by 11 bases and V by 0 bases; bases with no gene match: 18. Germline CDR1 and CDR2: MNHEY and SVGAGI. CDR3 length equals 18 residues. The TCR comes from a girl aged 2 to 9 with multiple sclerosis. Sample: blood. The V gene is TRBV6-5, the J gene TRBJ2-5, with 10 bases identical to TRBD1. This CDR3 is CASSYSNSRTGGLVEQYF. The DNA for the CDR3 is TGTGCCAGCAGTTACTCGAATAGTCGGACAGGGGGATTAGTTGAGCAGTACTTC.